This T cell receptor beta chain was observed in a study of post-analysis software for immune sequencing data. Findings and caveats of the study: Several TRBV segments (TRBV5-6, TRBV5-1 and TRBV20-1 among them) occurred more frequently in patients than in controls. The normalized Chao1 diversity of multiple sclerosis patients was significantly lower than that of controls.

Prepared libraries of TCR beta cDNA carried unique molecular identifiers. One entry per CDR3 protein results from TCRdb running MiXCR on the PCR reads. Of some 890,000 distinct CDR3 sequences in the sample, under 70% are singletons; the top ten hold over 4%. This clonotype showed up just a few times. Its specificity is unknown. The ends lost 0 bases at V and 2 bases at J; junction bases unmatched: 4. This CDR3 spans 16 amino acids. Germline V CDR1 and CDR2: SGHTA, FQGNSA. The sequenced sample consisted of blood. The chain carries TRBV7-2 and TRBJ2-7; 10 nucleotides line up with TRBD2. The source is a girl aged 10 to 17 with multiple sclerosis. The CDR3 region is CASSLARLAGAYEQYF. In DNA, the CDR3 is TGTGCCAGCAGCTTAGCGCGGCTAGCGGGGGCCTACGAGCAGTACTTC.